This entry features one TCR beta chain sequence. The data are from a study of blood T cell repertoires in COVID-19. Study-wide background: The study drew acute and convalescent COVID-19 samples from the United States, Italy and Spain. The analysed material was cDNA or gDNA that came from T cells, B-cell-depleted T cells, or PBMCs.

The CDR3 sequence is 15 residues long. Germline V gene data show CDR1 as SGHVS and CDR2 as FQNEAQ. The germline V and J ends were trimmed by 0 bases and 5 bases, with 8 bases remaining between them. As handled by the study authors: Reference gene primer amplification gave estimated nucleated cell counts. The table came from immunoSEQ multiplex PCR; TCRdb's copy has only in-frame clones and leaves some out. V, J and clone size reflect that table, while D and trimming were determined from the DNA. This table has 150,000 or so clones, about nine tenths appearing once. The chain combines TRBV7-8 with TRBJ1-6, with D hard to call. Sequencing was carried out using peripheral blood. The clonotype was recovered from a man aged 60 to 75 with active or convalescent COVID-19. The CDR3 spells CASSLARLDNSPLHF. The CDR3 DNA is TGTGCCAGCAGCTTAGCGAGACTGGATAATTCACCCCTCCACTTT.